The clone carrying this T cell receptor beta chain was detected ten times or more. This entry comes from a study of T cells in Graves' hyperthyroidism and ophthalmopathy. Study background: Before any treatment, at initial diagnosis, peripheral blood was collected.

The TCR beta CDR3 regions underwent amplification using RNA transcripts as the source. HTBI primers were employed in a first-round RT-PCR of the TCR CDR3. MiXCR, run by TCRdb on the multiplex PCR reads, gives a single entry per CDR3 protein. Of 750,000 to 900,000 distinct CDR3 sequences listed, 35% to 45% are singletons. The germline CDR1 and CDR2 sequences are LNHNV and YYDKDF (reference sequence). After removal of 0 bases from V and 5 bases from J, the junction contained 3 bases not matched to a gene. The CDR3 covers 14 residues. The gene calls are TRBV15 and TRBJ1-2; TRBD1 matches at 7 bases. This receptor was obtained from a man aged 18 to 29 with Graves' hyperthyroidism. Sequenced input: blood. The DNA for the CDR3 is TGTGCCACCAGCAGAGATCCAGGGGGTTATGGCTACACCTTC. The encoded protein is CATSRDPGGYGYTF.